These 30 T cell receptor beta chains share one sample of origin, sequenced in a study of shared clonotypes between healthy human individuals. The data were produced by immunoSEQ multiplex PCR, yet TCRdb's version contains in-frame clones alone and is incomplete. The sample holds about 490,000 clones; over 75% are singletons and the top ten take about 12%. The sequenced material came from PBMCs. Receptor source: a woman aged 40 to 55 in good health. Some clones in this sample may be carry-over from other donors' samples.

CDR3: CASSRDRGVNEQFF. The CDR3 DNA is TGTGCCAGCAGTAGGGACAGGGGTGTCAATGAGCAGTTCTTC. The chain links TRBV2 to TRBJ2-1; 10 bases are a match to TRBD1. The CDR3 has 14 residues. Germline lookup yields CDR1 SNHLY and CDR2 FYNNEI. Losses at the gene ends were 5 bases for V and 6 bases for J; bases not matched to a gene: 4.

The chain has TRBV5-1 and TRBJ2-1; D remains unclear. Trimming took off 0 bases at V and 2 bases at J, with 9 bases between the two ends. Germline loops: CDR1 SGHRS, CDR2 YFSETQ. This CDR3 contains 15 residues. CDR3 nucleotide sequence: TGCGCCAGCAGCTTGGATAGTGACGCCTACAATGAGCAGTTCTTC. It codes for CASSLDSDAYNEQFF.

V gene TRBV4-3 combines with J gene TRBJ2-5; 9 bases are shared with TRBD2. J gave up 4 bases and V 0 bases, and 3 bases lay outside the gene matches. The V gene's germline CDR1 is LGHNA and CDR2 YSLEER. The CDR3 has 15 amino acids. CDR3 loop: CASSQERGGGETQYF. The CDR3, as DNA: TGCGCCAGCAGCCAAGAGCGGGGGGGCGGAGAGACCCAGTACTTC.

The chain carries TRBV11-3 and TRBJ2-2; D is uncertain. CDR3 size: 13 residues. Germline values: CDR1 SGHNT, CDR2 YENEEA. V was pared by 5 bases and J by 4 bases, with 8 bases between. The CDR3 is CASSTISTGELFF. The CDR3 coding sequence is TGTGCCAGCAGCACAATAAGCACCGGGGAGCTGTTTTTT.

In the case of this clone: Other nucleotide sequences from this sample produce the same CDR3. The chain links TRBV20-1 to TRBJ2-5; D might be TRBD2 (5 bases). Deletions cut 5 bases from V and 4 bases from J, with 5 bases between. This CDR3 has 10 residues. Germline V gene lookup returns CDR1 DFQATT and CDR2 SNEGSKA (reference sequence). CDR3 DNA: TGCAGTGCTGGGAGAGAGACCCAGTACTTC. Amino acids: CSAGRETQYF.

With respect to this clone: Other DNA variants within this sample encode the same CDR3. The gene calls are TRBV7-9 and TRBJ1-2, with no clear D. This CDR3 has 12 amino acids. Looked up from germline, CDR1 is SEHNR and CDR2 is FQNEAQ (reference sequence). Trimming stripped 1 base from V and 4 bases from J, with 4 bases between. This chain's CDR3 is CASSLGVYGYTF. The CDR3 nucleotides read TGTGCCAGCAGCTTAGGGGTCTATGGCTACACCTTC.

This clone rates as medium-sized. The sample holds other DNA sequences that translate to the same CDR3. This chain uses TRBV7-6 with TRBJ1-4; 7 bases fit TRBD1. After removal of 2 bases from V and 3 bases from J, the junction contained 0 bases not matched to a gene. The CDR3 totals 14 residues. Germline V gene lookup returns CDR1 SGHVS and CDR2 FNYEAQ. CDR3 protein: CASSLRGPNEKLFF. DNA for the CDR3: TGTGCCAGCAGCTTAAGGGGGCCTAATGAAAAACTGTTTTTT.

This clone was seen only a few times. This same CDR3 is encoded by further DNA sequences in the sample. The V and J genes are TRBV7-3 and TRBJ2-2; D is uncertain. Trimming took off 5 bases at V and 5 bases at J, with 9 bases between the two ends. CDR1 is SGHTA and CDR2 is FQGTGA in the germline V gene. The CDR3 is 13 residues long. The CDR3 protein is CASSRSNTGELFF. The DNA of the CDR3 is TGTGCCAGCAGCCGTTCCAATACCGGGGAGCTGTTTTTT.

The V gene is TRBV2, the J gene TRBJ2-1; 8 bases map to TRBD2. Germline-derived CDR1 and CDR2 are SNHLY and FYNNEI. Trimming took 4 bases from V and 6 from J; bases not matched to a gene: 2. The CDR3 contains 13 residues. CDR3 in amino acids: CASSAGLANEQFF. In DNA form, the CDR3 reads TGTGCCAGCAGTGCAGGACTAGCCAATGAGCAGTTCTTC.

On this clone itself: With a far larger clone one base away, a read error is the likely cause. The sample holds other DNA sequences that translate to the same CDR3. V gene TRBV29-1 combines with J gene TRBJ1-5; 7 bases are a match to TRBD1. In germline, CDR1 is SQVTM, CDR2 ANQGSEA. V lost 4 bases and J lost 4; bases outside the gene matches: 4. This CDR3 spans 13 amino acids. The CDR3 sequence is CSVAQGPNQPQHF. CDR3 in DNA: TGCAGCGTTGCACAGGGGCCAAATCAGCCCCAGCATTTT.

CDR3 sequence (DNA): TGCGCCAGCAGCTTGGCGAGGGGGACAGGGGATCTTCGGTATGGCTACACCTTC. Translating gives CASSLARGTGDLRYGYTF. The rearrangement joins TRBV5-1 to TRBJ1-2, with 10 positions matching TRBD1. Germline V gene lookup returns CDR1 SGHRS and CDR2 YFSETQ. Trimming removed 0 bases from V and 5 bases from J; junction bases left unmatched: 13. The CDR3 sequence is 18 residues long.

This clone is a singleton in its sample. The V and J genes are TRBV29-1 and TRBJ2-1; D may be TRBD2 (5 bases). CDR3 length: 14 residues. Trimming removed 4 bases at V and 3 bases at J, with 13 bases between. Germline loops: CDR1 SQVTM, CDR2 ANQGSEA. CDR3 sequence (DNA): TGCAGCGTTGGCCAGGACTGGGGCTACAATGAGCAGTTCTTC. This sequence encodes CSVGQDWGYNEQFF.

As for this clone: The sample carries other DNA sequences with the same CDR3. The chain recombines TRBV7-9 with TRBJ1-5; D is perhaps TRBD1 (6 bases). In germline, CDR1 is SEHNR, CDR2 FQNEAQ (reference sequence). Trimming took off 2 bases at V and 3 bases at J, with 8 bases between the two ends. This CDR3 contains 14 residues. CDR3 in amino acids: CASSLQGSNQPQHF. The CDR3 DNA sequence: TGTGCCAGCAGCTTACAGGGGTCCAATCAGCCCCAGCATTTT.

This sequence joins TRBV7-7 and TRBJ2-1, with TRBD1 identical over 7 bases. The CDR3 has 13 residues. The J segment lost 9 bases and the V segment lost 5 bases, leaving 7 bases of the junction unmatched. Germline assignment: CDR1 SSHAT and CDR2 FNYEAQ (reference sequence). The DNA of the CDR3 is TGTGCCAGCAGCCGTGACAGGGACGGTGAGCAGTTCTTC. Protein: CASSRDRDGEQFF.

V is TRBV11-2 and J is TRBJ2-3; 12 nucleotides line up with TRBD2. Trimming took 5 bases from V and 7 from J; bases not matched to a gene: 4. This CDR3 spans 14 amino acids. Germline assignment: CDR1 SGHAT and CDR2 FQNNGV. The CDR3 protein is CASSRLAGVNTQYF. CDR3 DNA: TGTGCCAGCAGCCGACTAGCGGGAGTGAATACGCAGTATTTT.

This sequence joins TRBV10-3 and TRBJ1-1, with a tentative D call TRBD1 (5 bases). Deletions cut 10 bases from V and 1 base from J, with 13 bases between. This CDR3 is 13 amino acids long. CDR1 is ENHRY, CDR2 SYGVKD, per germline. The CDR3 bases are TGTGCCACCCAGGGACTCCAGAACACTGAAGCTTTCTTT. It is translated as CATQGLQNTEAFF.

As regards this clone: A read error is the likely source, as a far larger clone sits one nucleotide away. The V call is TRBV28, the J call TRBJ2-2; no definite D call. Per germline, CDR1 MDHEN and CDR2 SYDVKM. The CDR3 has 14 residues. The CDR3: CVSSLTRNTGELFF. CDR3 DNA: TGTGTCAGCAGTTTAACCAGGAACACCGGGGAGCTGTTTTTT.

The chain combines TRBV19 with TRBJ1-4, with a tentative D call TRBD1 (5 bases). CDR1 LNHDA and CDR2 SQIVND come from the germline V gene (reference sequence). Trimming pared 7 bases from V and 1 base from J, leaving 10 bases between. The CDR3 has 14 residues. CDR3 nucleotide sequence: TGTGCCAGTATGAGGAGGGGAACTAATGAAAAACTGTTTTTT. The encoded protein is CASMRRGTNEKLFF.

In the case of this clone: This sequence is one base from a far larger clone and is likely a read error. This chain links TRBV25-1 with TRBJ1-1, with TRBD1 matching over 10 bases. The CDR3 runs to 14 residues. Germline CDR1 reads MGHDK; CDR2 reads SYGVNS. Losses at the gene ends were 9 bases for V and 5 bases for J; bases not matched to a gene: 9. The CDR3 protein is CASPTGGGMTEAFF. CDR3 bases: TGTGCCAGTCCGACAGGGGGCGGGATGACTGAAGCTTTCTTT.

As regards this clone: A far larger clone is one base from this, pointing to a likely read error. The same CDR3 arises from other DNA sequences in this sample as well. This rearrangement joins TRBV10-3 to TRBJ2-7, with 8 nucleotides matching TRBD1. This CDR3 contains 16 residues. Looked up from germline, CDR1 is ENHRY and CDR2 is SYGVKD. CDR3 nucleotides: TGTGCCATAAGTGAGTCTGACAGGGGTAGCTCCTACGAGCAGTACTTC. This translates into CAISESDRGSSYEQYF.

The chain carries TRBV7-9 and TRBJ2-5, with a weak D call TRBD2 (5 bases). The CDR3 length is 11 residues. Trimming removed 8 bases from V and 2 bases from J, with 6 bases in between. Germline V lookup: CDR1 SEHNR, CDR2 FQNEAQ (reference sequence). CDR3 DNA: TGTGCCAGCGGCGGGCAAGAGACCCAGTACTTC. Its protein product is CASGGQETQYF.

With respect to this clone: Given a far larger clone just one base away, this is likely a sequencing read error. The CDR3 sequence is CASSLSSGQGSEKLFF. The CDR3 DNA follows: TGTGCCAGCAGCTTAAGTTCGGGTCAAGGGAGTGAAAAACTGTTTTTT. The chain carries TRBV7-9 and TRBJ1-4; D remains unclear. There are 16 residues in the CDR3. Germline V CDR1 and CDR2: SEHNR, FQNEAQ (reference sequence). The ends were cut back, 2 bases at V and 7 bases at J, with 17 bases in the middle.

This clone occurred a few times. Here the CDR3 reads CASSPGQFYSNQPQHF. For the CDR3, the DNA is TGTGCCAGCTCACCCGGACAGTTCTATAGCAATCAGCCCCAGCATTTT. This chain links TRBV18 with TRBJ1-5; possibly TRBD1 for D (6 bases). The CDR3 consists of 16 residues. Germline values: CDR1 KGHSH, CDR2 LQKENI. Trimming took off 3 bases at V and 0 bases at J, with 12 bases between the two ends. Supplemented by reference TRBV18 and TRBJ1-5, the full variable domain reads NAGVMQNPRHLVRRRGQEARLRCSPMKGHSHVYWYRQLPEEGLKFMVYLQKENIIDESGMPKERFSAEFPKEGPSILRIQQVVRGDSAAYFCASSPGQFYSNQPQHFGDGTRLSIL.

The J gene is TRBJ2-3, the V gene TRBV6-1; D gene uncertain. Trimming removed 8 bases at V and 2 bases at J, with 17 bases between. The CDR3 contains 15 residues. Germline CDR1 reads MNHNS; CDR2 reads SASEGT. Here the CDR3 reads CASSLTWDSTDTQYF. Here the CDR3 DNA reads TGTGCCAGCTCACTCACCTGGGATTCCACAGATACGCAGTATTTT.

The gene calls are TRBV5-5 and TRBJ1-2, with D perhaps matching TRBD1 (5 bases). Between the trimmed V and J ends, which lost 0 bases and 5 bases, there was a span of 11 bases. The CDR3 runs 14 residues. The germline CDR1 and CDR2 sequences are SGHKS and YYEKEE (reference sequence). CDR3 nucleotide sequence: TGTGCCAGCAGCTTGGCCGGGACGTATTATGGCTACACCTTC. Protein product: CASSLAGTYYGYTF.

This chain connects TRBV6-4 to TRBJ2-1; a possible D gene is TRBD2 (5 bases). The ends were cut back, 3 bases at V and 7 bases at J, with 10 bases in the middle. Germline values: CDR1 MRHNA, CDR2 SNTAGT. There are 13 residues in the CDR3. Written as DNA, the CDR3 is TGTGCCAGCAGTGATACCCCGGGGAATGAGCAGTTCTTC. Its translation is CASSDTPGNEQFF.

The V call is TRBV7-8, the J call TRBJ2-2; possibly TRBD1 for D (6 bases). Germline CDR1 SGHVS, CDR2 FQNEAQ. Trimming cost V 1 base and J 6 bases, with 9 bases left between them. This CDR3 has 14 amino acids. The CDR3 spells CASSLDRVAGELFF. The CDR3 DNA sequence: TGTGCCAGCAGCTTAGACAGGGTTGCCGGGGAGCTGTTTTTT. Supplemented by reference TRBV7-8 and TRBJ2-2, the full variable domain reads GAGVSQSPRYKVAKRGQDVALRCDPISGHVSLFWYQQALGQGPEFLTYFQNEAQLDKSGLPSDRFFAERPEGSVSTLKIQRTQQEDSAVYLCASSLDRVAGELFFGEGSRLTVL.

CDR3 region: CASRSGLGLTTNTGELFF. The CDR3 DNA follows: TGTGCCAGCAGATCGGGACTAGGCCTTACTACGAACACCGGGGAGCTGTTTTTT. The chain recombines TRBV11-2 with TRBJ2-2; 8 bases fit TRBD2. This CDR3 has 18 amino acids. Germline trimming cut 6 bases from V and 0 bases from J; bases unmatched to any gene: 12. Germline-derived CDR1 and CDR2 are SGHAT and FQNNGV.

The CDR3 bases are TGTGCCAGCAGTTCAAACGAGGGGTACCTCAGCTCTGGGGCCAACGTCCTGACTTTC. Its protein is CASSSNEGYLSSGANVLTF. This sequence joins TRBV28 and TRBJ2-6; D might be TRBD1 or TRBD2, each matching 5 bases. CDR1 is MDHEN and CDR2 is SYDVKM in the germline V gene. This CDR3 is 19 amino acids long. V was shortened by 4 bases and J by 0 bases, with 19 bases between the two germline ends.

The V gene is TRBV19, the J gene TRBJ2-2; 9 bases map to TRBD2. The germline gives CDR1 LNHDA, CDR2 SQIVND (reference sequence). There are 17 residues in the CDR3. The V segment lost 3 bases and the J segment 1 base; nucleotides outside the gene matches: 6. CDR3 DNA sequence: TGTGCCAGTAGTATCAGTAGCGGGAGACTGAACACCGGGGAGCTGTTTTTT. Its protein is CASSISSGRLNTGELFF.